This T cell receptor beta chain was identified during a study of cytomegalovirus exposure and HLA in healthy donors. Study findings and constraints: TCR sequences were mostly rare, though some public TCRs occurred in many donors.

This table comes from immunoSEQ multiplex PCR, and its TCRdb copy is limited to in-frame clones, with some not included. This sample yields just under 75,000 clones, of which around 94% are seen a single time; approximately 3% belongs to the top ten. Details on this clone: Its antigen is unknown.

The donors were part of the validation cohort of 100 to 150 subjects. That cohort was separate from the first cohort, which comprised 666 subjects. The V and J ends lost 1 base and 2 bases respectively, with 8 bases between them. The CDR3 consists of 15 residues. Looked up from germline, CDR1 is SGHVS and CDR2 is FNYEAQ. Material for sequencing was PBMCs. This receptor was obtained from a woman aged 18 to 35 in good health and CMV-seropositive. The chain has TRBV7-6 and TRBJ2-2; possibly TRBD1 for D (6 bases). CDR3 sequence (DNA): TGTGCCAGCAGCTTAGGGGGGCATAACACCGGGGAGCTGTTTTTT. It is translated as CASSLGGHNTGELFF.